The entry below describes one T cell receptor beta chain. The data were produced by immunoSEQ multiplex PCR, yet TCRdb's version contains in-frame clones alone and is incomplete. The sample includes fewer than 85,000 clones, roughly 93% of them seen just once. This specimen belongs to a study of T cell changes during pregnancy in multiple sclerosis. V lost 7 bases and J 7 bases, leaving 7 bases between the germline ends. The CDR3 covers 11 residues. CDR1 is MGHDK and CDR2 is SYGVNS in the germline V gene. The rearrangement links TRBV25-1 to TRBJ2-2, with D possibly being TRBD2 (5 bases). This clonotype originated in a female donor with multiple sclerosis, enrolled in a pregnancy study. The specimen comprised peripheral blood, sampled in the second trimester of pregnancy. In DNA, the CDR3 is TGTGCCAGCACTCGGGGCGGGGAGCTGTTTTTT. Its translation: CASTRGGELFF.